The TCR beta chain under discussion was sequenced for a study of cytomegalovirus exposure and HLA in healthy donors. On the study more broadly: Within the Caucasian-associated ancestry cluster were around 81% of the roughly 400 genotyped donors.

The PCR employed 60 Vbeta primers together with 13 Jbeta primers. Sequencing was performed with immunoSEQ multiplex PCR; in TCRdb, only in-frame clones are kept and a portion is missing. The data hold about 100,000 clones, with around 74% observed a single time. Each donor was healthy, and each was a bone marrow donor. General study findings and limits: High specificity and sensitivity for cytomegalovirus status were reported for the classifier.

This clone was detected only a few times. Its specificity is not known. CDR1 is KGHSH and CDR2 is LQKENI in the germline V gene. Trimming took 6 bases from V and 0 from J, leaving 15 bases between them. This CDR3 contains 16 residues. The sample taken for sequencing was PBMCs. The TCR comes from a man aged 45-65 years in good health and CMV-seropositive. The chain has TRBV18 and TRBJ2-1; D is perhaps TRBD2 (5 bases). The CDR3 protein is CASSLIQRSSYNEQFF. CDR3 coding DNA: TGTGCCAGCTCCCTTATACAGCGGAGCTCCTACAATGAGCAGTTCTTC.